The entry that follows covers one TCR beta chain sequence. The target antigen is unknown. Those patients with uncontrolled infection, other autoimmune disease, pregnancy or lactation were excluded. The sample originates from a study of T cells in Graves' hyperthyroidism and ophthalmopathy. General study results and limits: A model built on 13 V-J features separated ophthalmopathy from stable hyperthyroidism.

Trimming stripped 3 bases from V and 2 bases from J, with 14 bases between. The CDR3 loop spans 14 amino acids. CDR1 and CDR2 from the germline V gene are DFQATT and SNEGSKA (reference sequence). Amplified TCR beta CDR3 regions came from RNA transcripts. The HTBI primer set was used in a first-round RT-PCR of the TCR CDR3. MiXCR was run by TCRdb on the multiplex PCR reads, yielding one entry per CDR3 protein. Of hundreds of thousands of distinct CDR3 sequences listed, over 40% were seen once; the top ten hold about 7.2%. What was sequenced was peripheral blood or thyroid tissue (not recorded which). This sequence was found in an adult man with Graves' disease, either hyperthyroidism or ophthalmopathy (not recorded which). This rearrangement joins TRBV20-1 to TRBJ2-7, with TRBD1 as a possible D gene (6 bases). The CDR3 region is CSASLTGSPYEQYF. CDR3 DNA sequence: TGCAGTGCTAGTCTCACAGGGTCCCCCTACGAGCAGTACTTC.